A selection of T cell receptor beta chains follows, all from one sample in a study of T cells in localized non-small cell lung cancer. Sequenced by immunoSEQ multiplex PCR; TCRdb stores in-frame clones only, minus some. The sample holds 60,000 to 85,000 clones, 85% to 90% seen once. This material consisted of peripheral blood, taken before any cancer treatment. Receptors originate from a male donor aged 60 or over with stage III squamous cell lung carcinoma. CDR3s include the opening cysteine and the closing phenylalanine or tryptophan. Each record gives: V gene, J gene, CDR3 protein.

TRBV9	TRBJ1-1	CASSVDGQGASEAFF
TRBV7-2	TRBJ1-1	CASSAAIQNTEAFF
TRBV6-5	TRBJ1-1	CASITGPTEAFF
TRBV6-1	TRBJ1-2	CASRSGPGGYTF
TRBV14	TRBJ1-1	CASSPQVNTEAFF
TRBV5-1	TRBJ2-3	CASSLEGGADTQYF
TRBV6-1	TRBJ1-4	CASTQAGLGGEKLFF
TRBV6-5	TRBJ1-2	CASSYSGQGSSTF
TRBV28	TRBJ1-2	CASSSLVEPDLPYTF
TRBV5-1	TRBJ1-5	CASSLDGTVNQPQHF
TRBV4-1	TRBJ2-5	CASSQGTSGGEETQYF
TRBV18	TRBJ1-4	CASSPRDSSTNEKLFF
TRBV19	TRBJ2-3	CASSTRSRVSTDTQYF
TRBV10-3	TRBJ2-1	CAISGRLAGNEQFF
TRBV14	TRBJ1-1	CASSQGSEAFF
TRBV7-2	TRBJ2-3	CASSHRTSGGLTNTQYF
TRBV6-6	TRBJ1-1	CASSSGYTEAFF
TRBV5-6	TRBJ1-1	CASSSWGRGNTEAFF
TRBV5-8	TRBJ1-3	CASSLRQDSFSGNTIYF
TRBV28	TRBJ2-3	CASSFNRASRSDTQYF
TRBV9	TRBJ2-1	CASSVEIRGPGGEQFF
TRBV1	TRBJ2-3	CTSSDSGSTDTQYF
TRBV18	TRBJ2-6	CASSPRRGGFGANVLTF
TRBV2	TRBJ1-3	CASSRGFFSGNTIYF
TRBV2	TRBJ1-6	CASSDGRGHSPLHF
TRBV11-2	TRBJ2-7	CASSLARYEQYF
TRBV2	TRBJ2-1	CASTTALRQFF
TRBV5-6	TRBJ1-2	CASSQRQGPNYGYTF
TRBV27	TRBJ1-1	CASSLRWNTEAFF
TRBV5-1	TRBJ2-1	CASGTDVYNEQFF
TRBV6-1	TRBJ2-7	CASSLSGYGYEQYF
TRBV19	TRBJ1-6	CASSIMGDSPLHF
TRBV6-1	TRBJ2-7	CASSPGGALYEQYF
TRBV18	TRBJ2-3	CASSPRAGKLGSDTQYF
TRBV6-6	TRBJ1-6	CASSLTGPKGNSPLHF
TRBV6-5	TRBJ2-5	CASSAGTNVETQYF
TRBV23-1	TRBJ1-4	CASSQLDRVNANEKLFF
TRBV7-2	TRBJ1-1	CASSPTGVGGTEAFF
TRBV28	TRBJ1-1	CASSLLGTEAFF
TRBV9	TRBJ1-6	CASSLSPSSPLHF
TRBV10-1	TRBJ2-1	CASDTRTSGGSYNEQFF
TRBV6-6	TRBJ1-5	CASSYVGSSNQPQHF
TRBV18	TRBJ2-2	CASSPRTYTGELFF
TRBV7-7	TRBJ2-2	CASSLEQSPGGELFF
TRBV7-2	TRBJ1-1	CASSLDWGSTEAFF
TRBV19	TRBJ2-6	CASTPWGGVNSGANVLTF
TRBV5-6	TRBJ2-2	CASSLSGGPMTGELFF
TRBV19	TRBJ2-7	CASSSRTGLSYEQYF
TRBV28	TRBJ1-2	CASSSPESVVTAYGYTF
TRBV6-1	TRBJ1-2	CASSARGEIDGYTF
TRBV6-1	TRBJ1-6	CARREGAGENSPLHF
TRBV19	TRBJ2-2	CASSLAGKLNTGELFF
TRBV27	TRBJ2-1	CASSFRTGVGDEQFF
TRBV9	TRBJ2-2	CASSTLAGYTGELFF
TRBV15	TRBJ1-2	CATSRDINLAGRASGYTF